The rows below give T cell receptor beta chains drawn from one sample of a study of spatial heterogeneity in lung cancer. TCRdb reprocessed the 5' RACE reads via MiXCR and lists one record per CDR3 protein. The sample holds 30,000 to 35,000 distinct CDR3 sequences, 8.5% to 12% seen once. Sequenced material: PBMCs, taken at follow-up. All receptors come from a female donor with early-stage non-small cell lung cancer. Each CDR3 is given with its conserved first and last residue. A D gene is named only where the DNA matches it firmly. Only some rows state a clone size, as once, few, many or a class for expanded clones.

v_gene,abundance,d_gene,j_gene,CDR3aa,CDR3nt
TRBV19,many,NA,TRBJ2-7,CASTPSGTTYEQYF,TGTGCCAGTACCCCCTCCGGGACAACCTACGAGCAGTACTTC
TRBV7-2,once,NA,TRBJ1-5,CASSLVGSNQPQHF,TGTGCCAGCAGCTTAGTTGGCAGCAATCAGCCCCAGCATTTT
TRBV3-1,many,TRBD2,TRBJ2-7,CASSQDPASGMYEQYF,TGTGCCAGCAGCCAAGATCCGGCTAGCGGGATGTACGAGCAGTACTTC
TRBV6-2/TRBV6-3,few,NA,TRBJ2-2,CASSHGGTGTGELFF,TGTGCCAGCAGTCACGGGGGTACCGGAACCGGGGAGCTGTTTTTT
TRBV7-9,many,NA,TRBJ1-1,CASSSSWGAFTEAFF,TGTGCCAGCAGCTCTAGCTGGGGGGCGTTTACTGAAGCTTTCTTT
TRBV28,many,NA,TRBJ2-1,CASSLPDTNEQFF,TGTGCCAGCAGTTTACCCGACACCAATGAGCAGTTCTTC
TRBV9,many,TRBD2,TRBJ2-3,CASSVGGLAGGDTQYF,TGTGCCAGCAGCGTAGGCGGACTAGCGGGGGGAGATACGCAGTATTTT
TRBV29-1,many,NA,TRBJ1-1,CSVVPGNTEAFF,TGCAGCGTTGTTCCCGGGAACACTGAAGCTTTCTTT
TRBV6-5,NA,NA,TRBJ2-5,CASSWEGPKETQYF,TGTGCCAGCAGTTGGGAAGGCCCGAAAGAGACCCAGTACTTC
TRBV5-6,many,TRBD1,TRBJ2-2,CASVTGDRAGELFF,TGTGCCAGCGTCACAGGGGACCGGGCCGGGGAGCTGTTTTTT
TRBV20-1,few,TRBD1,TRBJ1-1,CSASLGQGTEAFF,TGCAGTGCTAGTTTAGGACAGGGCACTGAAGCTTTCTTT